The present T cell receptor beta chain was sequenced within a study of T cells in tuberculosis. About the study: Blood was taken before or within 7 days of anti-tuberculosis therapy.

This CDR3 has 15 amino acids. The trim removed 2 bases at V and 9 bases at J, leaving 9 bases unmatched. In germline, CDR1 is SGHRS, CDR2 YFSETQ. This sample's time point: new active TB diagnosis, blood taken before or within 7 days of starting treatment. Each donor contributed 85,000 to 100,000 T cells on average, unsorted. Using immunoSEQ multiplex PCR, the repertoire was profiled, and TCRdb retains in-frame clones only, with some absent. In the table there are tens of thousands of clones, roughly 94% of which are singletons. Remarks on this clone: Its antigen is not known.

Study-wide results and caveats: GEM motif frequencies gave 70% accuracy; the GMM repertoire gave approximately 90%.

The chain recombines TRBV5-1 with TRBJ2-1; 9 bases agree with TRBD2. The sequences come from PBMCs, collected at tuberculosis diagnosis. This sequence originates from an adult with tuberculosis. The CDR3 here is CASSFAGGAAGEQFF. CDR3 coding DNA: TGCGCCAGCAGCTTTGCGGGGGGGGCGGCTGGTGAGCAGTTCTTC.